A selection of T cell receptor beta chains follows, all from one sample in a study of cytomegalovirus exposure and HLA in healthy donors. Profiling relied on immunoSEQ multiplex PCR, and the TCRdb table lists in-frame clones only, not all of them. The data hold about 130,000 clones, with about 80% observed a single time. The sequenced sample consisted of PBMCs. The receptors here all came from a man in his forties or fifties in good health and CMV-seronegative. CDR3s include the opening cysteine and the closing phenylalanine or tryptophan. Each record gives: V gene, CDR3 length, D gene, J gene, clone size, CDR3 DNA, CDR3 protein. A D gene is named only where the DNA matches it firmly. Some rows mark clone size as missing; the rest say once, few, many or name a class of expanded clone.

>TRBV6-6|15|TRBD2|TRBJ2-7|.
TGTGCCAGCAACAAAAGCGGGACGCGCTCCTACGAGCAGTACTTC
CASNKSGTRSYEQYF
>TRBV5-1|14|.|TRBJ1-3|.
TGCGCCAGCAGCTCGCGGGATACTGGAAACACCATATATTTT
CASSSRDTGNTIYF
>TRBV7-3|13|.|TRBJ2-3|.
TGTGCCAGCAGCTTATCCCACACAGATACGCAGTATTTT
CASSLSHTDTQYF
>TRBV6-5|11|.|TRBJ2-5|.
TGTGCCAGCAGTTACCTAGAGACCCAGTACTTC
CASSYLETQYF
>TRBV5-4|15|TRBD1|TRBJ1-6|few
TGTGCCAGCAGCTTGGCTGGGACAGGGAATTCACCCCTCCACTTT
CASSLAGTGNSPLHF
>TRBV7-3|13|TRBD1|TRBJ2-1|few
TGTGCCAGCAGCCTCGGACAGGGAAATGAGCAGTTCTTC
CASSLGQGNEQFF
>TRBV6-5|15|TRBD1|TRBJ1-2|.
TGTGCCAGCAGCATGGGACAGGGGGGTAACTATGGCTACACCTTC
CASSMGQGGNYGYTF
>TRBV7-9|14|TRBD1|TRBJ1-2|.
TGTGCCACCGCCGGGACAGGGTCTAACTATGGCTACACCTTC
CATAGTGSNYGYTF
>TRBV5-4|13|.|TRBJ2-5|.
TGTGCCAGCAGCCAGGTGGTGTCAGAGACCCAGTACTTC
CASSQVVSETQYF
>TRBV10-3|16|TRBD1|TRBJ2-2|few
TGTGCCATCAGTGAGTCGGGTGACAGGGGACCCGGGGAGCTGTTTTTT
CAISESGDRGPGELFF
>TRBV13|14|.|TRBJ1-1|.
TGTGCCAGCAGCTTAGCAGGGTTGAACACTGAAGCTTTCTTT
CASSLAGLNTEAFF
>TRBV4-2|16|.|TRBJ2-7|.
TGTGCCAGCAGCCAAGGCGGGGCAGCATCTCAATACGGGCAGTACTTC
CASSQGGAASQYGQYF
>TRBV4-2|16|TRBD1|TRBJ1-2|.
TGTGCCAGCAGCCAAGAGGGACAGCCACTCCTCCCGGACTACACCTTC
CASSQEGQPLLPDYTF
>TRBV2|12|.|TRBJ1-5|.
TGTGCCAGCAGTGTTGGTCTACAGCCCCAGCATTTT
CASSVGLQPQHF
>TRBV29-1|13|.|TRBJ2-6|.
TGCAGCGTTGACACCTCTGGGGCCAACGGCCTGACTTTC
CSVDTSGANGLTF
>TRBV19|14|.|TRBJ1-1|.
TGTGCCAGTAGTATAGGAGCAGGGAACACTGAAGCTTTCTTT
CASSIGAGNTEAFF
>TRBV25-1|16|.|TRBJ1-2|.
TGTGCCAGCAGTCCTCCCGGCGAGTGGGCCAACTATGGCTACACCTTC
CASSPPGEWANYGYTF
>TRBV7-9|17|TRBD2|TRBJ2-5|.
TGTGCCAGCAGCTTCGGAGCCCTAGCGGGGGATCAAGAGACCCAGTACTTC
CASSFGALAGDQETQYF
>TRBV5-1|15|.|TRBJ2-6|.
TGCGCCAGCAGCTTGATTTCTGCTGGGGCCAACGGCCTGACTTTC
CASSLISAGANGLTF
>TRBV4-3|13|.|TRBJ2-1|.
TGCGCCAGCAGCCAAGAAATGATGGCGGAATCGTTCTTC
CASSQEMMAESFF
>TRBV7-9|11|.|TRBJ2-7|.
TGTGCCAGCAGCCTAACCTACGAGCAGTACTTC
CASSLTYEQYF
>TRBV30|14|TRBD2|TRBJ2-5|.
TGTGCCTGGAATAGCGGGACTTCCCAAGAGACCCAGTACTTC
CAWNSGTSQETQYF
>TRBV5-1|15|TRBD1|TRBJ2-1|.
TGCGCCAGCAGCCCTCTCGGGACAGATTTCAATGAGCAGTTCTTC
CASSPLGTDFNEQFF
>TRBV11-2|13|.|TRBJ2-1|.
TGTGCCAGCAGCTTAGCCGGGGTCAATGAGCAGTTCTTC
CASSLAGVNEQFF
>TRBV11-3|14|.|TRBJ2-2|.
TGTGCCAGCAGCCTCCGGGACAAGACCGGGGAGCTGTTTTTT
CASSLRDKTGELFF
>TRBV28|15|TRBD2|TRBJ2-1|.
TGTGCCAGCAGTTTCTTGGCTAGCGGGGAGAATGAGCAGTTCTTC
CASSFLASGENEQFF
>TRBV4-3|18|TRBD1|TRBJ1-5|.
TGCGCCAGCAGCCAAGAAGGGGACAGGGGGATTTCCCGGCGGCCCCAGCATTTT
CASSQEGDRGISRRPQHF
>TRBV19|14|.|TRBJ2-2|few
TGTGCCAGCGGGCAGGGGTGGAACACCGGGGAGCTGTTTTTT
CASGQGWNTGELFF
>TRBV6-5|14|.|TRBJ2-1|.
TGTGCCAGCAACGGACTGAGCTCCTACAATGAGCAGTTCTTC
CASNGLSSYNEQFF